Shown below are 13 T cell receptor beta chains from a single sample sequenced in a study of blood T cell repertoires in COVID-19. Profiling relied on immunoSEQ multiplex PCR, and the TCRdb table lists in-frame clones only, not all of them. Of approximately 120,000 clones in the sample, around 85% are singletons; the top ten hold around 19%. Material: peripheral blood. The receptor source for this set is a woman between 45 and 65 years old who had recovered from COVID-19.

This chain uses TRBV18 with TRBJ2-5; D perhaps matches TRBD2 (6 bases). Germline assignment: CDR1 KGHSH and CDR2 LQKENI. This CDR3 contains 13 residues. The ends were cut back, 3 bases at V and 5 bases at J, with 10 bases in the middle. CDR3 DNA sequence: TGTGCCAGCTCACCTAGCGGACCGGAGACCCAGTACTTC. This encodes CASSPSGPETQYF. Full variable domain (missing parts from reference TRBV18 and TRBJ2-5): NAGVMQNPRHLVRRRGQEARLRCSPMKGHSHVYWYRQLPEEGLKFMVYLQKENIIDESGMPKERFSAEFPKEGPSILRIQQVVRGDSAAYFCASSPSGPETQYFGPGTRLLVL.

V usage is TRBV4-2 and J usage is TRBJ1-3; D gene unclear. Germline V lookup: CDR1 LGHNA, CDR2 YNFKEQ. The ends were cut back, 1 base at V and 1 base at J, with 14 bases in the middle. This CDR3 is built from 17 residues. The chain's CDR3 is CASSQGIGERSGNTIYF. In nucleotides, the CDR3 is TGTGCCAGCAGCCAAGGAATCGGTGAGCGGTCTGGAAACACCATATATTTT.

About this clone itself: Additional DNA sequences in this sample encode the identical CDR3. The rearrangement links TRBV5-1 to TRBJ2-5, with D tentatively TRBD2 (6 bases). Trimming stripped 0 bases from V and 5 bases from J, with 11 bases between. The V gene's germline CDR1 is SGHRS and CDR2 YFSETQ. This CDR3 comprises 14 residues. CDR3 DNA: TGCGCCAGCAGCTTGGATGGCGGGGAGGAGACCCAGTACTTC. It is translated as CASSLDGGEETQYF.

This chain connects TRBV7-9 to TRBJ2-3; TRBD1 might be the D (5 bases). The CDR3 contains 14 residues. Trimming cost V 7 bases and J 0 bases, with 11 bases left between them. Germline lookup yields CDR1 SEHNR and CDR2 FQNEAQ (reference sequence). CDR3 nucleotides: TGTGCCAGCACCCCGGACACTAGCACAGATACGCAGTATTTT. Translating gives CASTPDTSTDTQYF.

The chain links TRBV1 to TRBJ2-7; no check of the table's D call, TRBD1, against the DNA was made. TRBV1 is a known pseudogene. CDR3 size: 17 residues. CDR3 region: CTSSQGRTGELGYEQYF. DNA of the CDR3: TGCACCAGCAGCCAAGGAAGGACAGGGGAGTTAGGCTACGAGCAGTACTTC.

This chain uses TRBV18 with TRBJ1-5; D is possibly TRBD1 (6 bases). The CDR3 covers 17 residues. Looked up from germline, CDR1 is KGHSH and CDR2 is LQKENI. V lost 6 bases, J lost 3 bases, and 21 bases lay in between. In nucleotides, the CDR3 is TGTGCCAGCTCTCCCACTGGGTACCGGGACATCAATCAGCCCCAGCATTTT. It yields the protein CASSPTGYRDINQPQHF. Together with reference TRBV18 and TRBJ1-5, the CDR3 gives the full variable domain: NAGVMQNPRHLVRRRGQEARLRCSPMKGHSHVYWYRQLPEEGLKFMVYLQKENIIDESGMPKERFSAEFPKEGPSILRIQQVVRGDSAAYFCASSPTGYRDINQPQHFGDGTRLSIL.

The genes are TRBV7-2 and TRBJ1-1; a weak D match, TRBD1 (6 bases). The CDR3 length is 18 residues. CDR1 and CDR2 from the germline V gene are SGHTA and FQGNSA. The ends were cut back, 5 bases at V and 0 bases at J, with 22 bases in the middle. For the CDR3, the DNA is TGTGCCAGCAGCGCCTCACAGGGCCACCACGAATTGAACACTGAAGCTTTCTTT. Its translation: CASSASQGHHELNTEAFF.

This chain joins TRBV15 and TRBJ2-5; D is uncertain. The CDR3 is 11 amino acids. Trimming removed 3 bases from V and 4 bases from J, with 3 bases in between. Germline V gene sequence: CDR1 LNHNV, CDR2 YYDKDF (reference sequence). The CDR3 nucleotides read TGTGCCACCAGCAGTAGAGAGACCCAGTACTTC. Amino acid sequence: CATSSRETQYF.

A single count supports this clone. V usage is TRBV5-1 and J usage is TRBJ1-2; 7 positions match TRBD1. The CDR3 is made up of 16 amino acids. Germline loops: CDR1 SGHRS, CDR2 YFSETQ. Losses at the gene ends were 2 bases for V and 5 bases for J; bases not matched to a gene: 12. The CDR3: CASSLGGPRQVYGYTF. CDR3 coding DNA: TGCGCCAGCAGCTTAGGGGGCCCTAGACAGGTTTATGGCTACACCTTC. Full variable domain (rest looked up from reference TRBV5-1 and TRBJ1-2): KAGVTQTPRYLIKTRGQQVTLSCSPISGHRSVSWYQQTPGQGLQFLFEYFSETQRNKGNFPGRFSGRQFSNSRSEMNVSTLELGDSALYLCASSLGGPRQVYGYTFGSGTRLTVV.

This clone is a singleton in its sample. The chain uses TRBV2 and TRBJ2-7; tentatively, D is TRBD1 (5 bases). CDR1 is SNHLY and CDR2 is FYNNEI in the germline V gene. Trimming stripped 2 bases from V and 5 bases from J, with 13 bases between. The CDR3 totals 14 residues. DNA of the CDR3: TGTGCCAGCAGTGAATGGGCAGTGGACAACGAGCAGTACTTC. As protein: CASSEWAVDNEQYF.

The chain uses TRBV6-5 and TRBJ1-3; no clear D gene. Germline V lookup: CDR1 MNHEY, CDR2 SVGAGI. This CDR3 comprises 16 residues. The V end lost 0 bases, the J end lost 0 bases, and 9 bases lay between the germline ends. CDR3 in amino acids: CASSYSGKSSGNTIYF. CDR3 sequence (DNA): TGTGCCAGCAGTTACTCCGGGAAGAGCTCTGGAAACACCATATATTTT.

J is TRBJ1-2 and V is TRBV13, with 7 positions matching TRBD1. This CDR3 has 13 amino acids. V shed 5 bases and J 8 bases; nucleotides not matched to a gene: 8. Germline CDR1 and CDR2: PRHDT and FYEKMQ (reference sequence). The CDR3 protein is CASSLVGGKGYTF. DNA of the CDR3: TGTGCCAGCAGCCTGGTAGGGGGCAAAGGCTACACCTTC.

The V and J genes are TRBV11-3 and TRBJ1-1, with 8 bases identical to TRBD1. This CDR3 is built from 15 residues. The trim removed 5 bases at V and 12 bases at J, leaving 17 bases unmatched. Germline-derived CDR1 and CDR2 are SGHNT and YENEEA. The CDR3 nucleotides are TGTGCCAGCAGCCCCCCAACAGGGGGAAGGAGTGAGTCTTTCTTT. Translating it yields CASSPPTGGRSESFF.